This TCR beta chain was profiled in a study of blood T cell repertoires in COVID-19. The repertoire was sequenced with immunoSEQ multiplex PCR; TCRdb's copy has only in-frame clones and lacks some. The sample records roughly 200,000 clones, about 85% being singletons. Remarks on this clone: Mismatch with germline at one junction end may stem from a read error.

Germline loops: CDR1 SGHRS, CDR2 YFSETQ. This CDR3 has 14 amino acids. The source is a woman of 80 years or more with active or convalescent COVID-19. The specimen sequenced was peripheral blood. The J gene is TRBJ2-3, the V gene TRBV5-1; TRBD1 matches 8 bases. CDR3 sequence: CASSLETGAETLFF. CDR3 DNA: TGCGCCAGCAGCTTGGAGACAGGGGCGGAAACCCTTTTTTTT.